Following are 8 T cell receptor beta chains from one sample sequenced in a study of naive and memory T cell subsets. The beta constant-region primer was an equimolar mix of two oligonucleotides covering TRBC1 and TRBC2. Each CDR3 protein gets one entry after TCRdb re-called the UMI-ligation and nested PCR reads with MiXCR. Of 77,000 or so distinct CDR3 sequences detected, around 13% appear once; the ten largest clones hold around 0.9%. Input material: central memory CD4+ T cells from blood. These receptor sequences come from a human donor in good health.

This clonotype was observed a handful of times. CDR3 sequence reads: CSASPSDYFTGELFF. In DNA, the CDR3 is TGCAGTGCTAGCCCCTCGGACTATTTCACCGGGGAGCTGTTTTTT. V and J are TRBV20-1 and TRBJ2-2; a weak D match, TRBD2 (6 bases). V was pared by 3 bases and J by 4 bases, with 15 bases between. From germline, CDR1 is DFQATT and CDR2 SNEGSKA (reference sequence). The CDR3 totals 15 residues.

The chain carries TRBV14 and TRBJ2-2; D possibly corresponds to TRBD1 (6 bases). V lost 0 bases to trimming and J lost 1 base, with 12 bases between them. The CDR3 totals 17 residues. The germline gives CDR1 SGHDN, CDR2 FVKESK. CDR3 nucleotides: TGTGCCAGCAGCCAAGATCGGACAGCCTTGAACACCGGGGAGCTGTTTTTT. Translation: CASSQDRTALNTGELFF. Complete variable domain (other parts from reference TRBV14 and TRBJ2-2): EAGVTQFPSHSVIEKGQTVTLRCDPISGHDNLYWYRRVMGKEIKFLLHFVKESKQDESGMPNNRFLAERTGGTYSTLKVQPAELEDSGVYFCASSQDRTALNTGELFFGEGSRLTVL.

This clonotype was counted ten times or more. This sequence joins TRBV4-2 and TRBJ1-5; D is undetermined. Trimming stripped 0 bases from V and 7 bases from J, with 4 bases between. CDR1 LGHNA and CDR2 YNFKEQ come from the germline V gene. The CDR3 contains 12 residues. Here the CDR3 reads CASSQDRQPQHF. The CDR3 bases are TGTGCCAGCAGCCAAGATCGCCAGCCCCAGCATTTT.

The sample holds a few counts of this clonotype. The genes are TRBV29-1 and TRBJ2-5; D remains unclear. The CDR3 contains 11 residues. Germline V gives CDR1 SQVTM, CDR2 ANQGSEA. V lost 5 bases and J 5 bases, leaving 9 bases between the germline ends. CDR3 bases: TGCAGCGTTAACCTAAGGGAGACCCAGTACTTC. Amino acid sequence: CSVNLRETQYF.

The chain has TRBV18 and TRBJ2-1; D might be TRBD1 (5 bases). V was clipped by 2 bases and J by 7 bases, with 6 bases between them. The CDR3 spans 12 residues. Germline V CDR1 and CDR2: KGHSH, LQKENI. CDR3 in DNA: TGTGCCAGCTCACCAAACAGGAATGAGCAGTTCTTC. Its translation: CASSPNRNEQFF.

This clonotype was detected only a few times. The chain is built from TRBV4-3 and TRBJ2-3; 8 bases are shared with TRBD2. The CDR3 has 16 amino acids. The germline V gene has CDR1 LGHNA and CDR2 YSLEER. Unmatched junction bases numbered 5, after V lost 1 base and J lost 2 bases. CDR3 protein: CASSQGSGSATDTQYF. CDR3 bases: TGCGCCAGCAGCCAAGGCAGCGGGAGTGCCACAGATACGCAGTATTTT.

This chain links TRBV6-1 with TRBJ2-1; 7 nucleotides line up with TRBD2. The germline V gene encodes CDR1 MNHNS and CDR2 SASEGT. Trimming at V came to 5 bases and at J to 12 bases, leaving 13 bases not matched to a gene. The CDR3 has 14 amino acids. The CDR3 nucleotides read TGTGCCAGCAGTTTGCCCGACAGCGGGAACGTGCAGTTCTTC. Its protein product is CASSLPDSGNVQFF.

This clonotype turned up a few times. V is TRBV5-1 and J is TRBJ1-1; a possible D gene is TRBD1 (6 bases). CDR1 and CDR2 from the germline V gene are SGHRS and YFSETQ. The length of the CDR3 is 14 residues. V gave up 7 bases and J gave up 8 bases, with 21 bases separating them. The CDR3 reads CASASELTQGEAFF. In DNA form, the CDR3 reads TGCGCCAGCGCCTCAGAATTAACACAGGGAGAAGCTTTCTTT. The variable domain in full, with the rest retrieved from reference TRBV5-1 and TRBJ1-1, is KAGVTQTPRYLIKTRGQQVTLSCSPISGHRSVSWYQQTPGQGLQFLFEYFSETQRNKGNFPGRFSGRQFSNSRSEMNVSTLELGDSALYLCASASELTQGEAFFGQGTRLTVV.